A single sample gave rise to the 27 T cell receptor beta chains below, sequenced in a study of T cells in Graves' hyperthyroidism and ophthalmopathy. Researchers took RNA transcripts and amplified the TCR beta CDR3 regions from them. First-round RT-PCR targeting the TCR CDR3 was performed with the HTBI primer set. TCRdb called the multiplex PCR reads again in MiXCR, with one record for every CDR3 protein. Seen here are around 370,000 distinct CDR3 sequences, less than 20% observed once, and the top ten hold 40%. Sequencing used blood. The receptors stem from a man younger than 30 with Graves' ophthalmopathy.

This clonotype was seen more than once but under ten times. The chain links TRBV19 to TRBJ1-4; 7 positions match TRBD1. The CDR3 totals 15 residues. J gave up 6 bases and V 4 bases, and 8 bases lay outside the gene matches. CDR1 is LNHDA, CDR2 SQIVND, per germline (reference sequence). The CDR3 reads CASSKPGQLHEKLFF. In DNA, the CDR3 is TGTGCCAGTAGTAAACCGGGACAGCTACATGAAAAACTGTTTTTT.

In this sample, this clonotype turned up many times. The chain's CDR3 is CASKEDSSYNEQFF. The CDR3 DNA follows: TGTGCCAGCAAGGAGGACAGCTCCTACAATGAGCAGTTCTTC. J is TRBJ2-1 and V is TRBV7-3; a weak D match, TRBD1 (6 bases). V was cut by 7 bases and J by 0 bases, with 10 bases left in between. CDR3 length: 14 amino acids. Germline values: CDR1 SGHTA, CDR2 FQGTGA.

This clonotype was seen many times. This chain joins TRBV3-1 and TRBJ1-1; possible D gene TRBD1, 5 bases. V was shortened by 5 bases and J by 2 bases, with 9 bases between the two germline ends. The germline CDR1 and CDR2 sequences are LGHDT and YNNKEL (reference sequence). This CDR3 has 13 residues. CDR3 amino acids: CASSFQGNTEAFF. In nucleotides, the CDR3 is TGTGCCAGCAGCTTCCAGGGAAACACTGAAGCTTTCTTT.

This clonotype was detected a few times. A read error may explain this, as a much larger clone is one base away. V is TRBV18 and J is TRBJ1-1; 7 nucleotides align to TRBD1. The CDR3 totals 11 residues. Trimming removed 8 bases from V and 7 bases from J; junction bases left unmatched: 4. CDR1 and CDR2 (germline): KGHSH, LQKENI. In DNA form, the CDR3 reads TGTGCCAGCCCACGGGACAGTGAAGCTTTCTTT. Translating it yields CASPRDSEAFF. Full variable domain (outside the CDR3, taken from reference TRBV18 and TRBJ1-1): NAGVMQNPRHLVRRRGQEARLRCSPMKGHSHVYWYRQLPEEGLKFMVYLQKENIIDESGMPKERFSAEFPKEGPSILRIQQVVRGDSAAYFCASPRDSEAFFGQGTRLTVV.

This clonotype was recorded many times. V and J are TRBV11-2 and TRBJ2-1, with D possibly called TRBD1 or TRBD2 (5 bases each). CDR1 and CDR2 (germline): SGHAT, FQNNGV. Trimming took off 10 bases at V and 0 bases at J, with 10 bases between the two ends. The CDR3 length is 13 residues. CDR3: CAIEGSSYNEQFF. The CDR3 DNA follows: TGTGCCATCGAGGGGTCCTCCTACAATGAGCAGTTCTTC.

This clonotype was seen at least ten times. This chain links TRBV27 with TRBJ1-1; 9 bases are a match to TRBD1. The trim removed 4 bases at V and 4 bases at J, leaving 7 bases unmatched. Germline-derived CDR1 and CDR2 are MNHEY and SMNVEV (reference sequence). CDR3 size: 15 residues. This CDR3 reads CASSSQGQGGTEAFF. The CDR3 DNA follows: TGTGCCAGCAGTTCCCAGGGACAGGGAGGCACTGAAGCTTTCTTT.

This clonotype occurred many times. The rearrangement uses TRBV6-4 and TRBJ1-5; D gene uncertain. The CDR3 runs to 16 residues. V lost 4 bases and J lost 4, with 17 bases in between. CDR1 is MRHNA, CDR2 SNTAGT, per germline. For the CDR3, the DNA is TGTGCCAGCAGTGCCATAGACACGGCCACAAATCAGCCCCAGCATTTT. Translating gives CASSAIDTATNQPQHF.

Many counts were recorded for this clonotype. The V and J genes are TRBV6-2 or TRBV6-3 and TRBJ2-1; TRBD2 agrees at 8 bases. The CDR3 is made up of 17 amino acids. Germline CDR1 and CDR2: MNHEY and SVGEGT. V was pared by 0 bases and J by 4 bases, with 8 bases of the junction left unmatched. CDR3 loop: CASSYSPPGGVYNEQFF. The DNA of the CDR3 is TGTGCCAGCAGTTACTCCCCTCCGGGGGGGGTTTACAATGAGCAGTTCTTC.

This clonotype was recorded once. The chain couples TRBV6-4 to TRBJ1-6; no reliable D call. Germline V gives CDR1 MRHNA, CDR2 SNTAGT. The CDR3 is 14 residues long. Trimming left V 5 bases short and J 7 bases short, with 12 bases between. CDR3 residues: CASSFQQKNSPLHF. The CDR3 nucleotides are TGTGCCAGCAGTTTCCAACAGAAAAATTCACCCCTCCACTTT.

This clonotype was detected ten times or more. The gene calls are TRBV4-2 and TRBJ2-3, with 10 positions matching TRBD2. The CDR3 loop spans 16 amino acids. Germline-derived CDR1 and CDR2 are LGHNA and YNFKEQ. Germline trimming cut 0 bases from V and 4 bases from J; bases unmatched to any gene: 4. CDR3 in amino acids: CASSQDVAGGPDTQYF. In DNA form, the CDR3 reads TGTGCCAGCAGCCAAGATGTAGCGGGGGGCCCAGATACGCAGTATTTT.

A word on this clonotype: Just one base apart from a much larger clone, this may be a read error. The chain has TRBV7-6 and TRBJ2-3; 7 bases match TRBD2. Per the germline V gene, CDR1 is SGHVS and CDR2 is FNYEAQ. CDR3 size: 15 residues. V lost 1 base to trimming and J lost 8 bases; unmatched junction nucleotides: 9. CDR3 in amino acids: CASSLVGGSLGTQYF. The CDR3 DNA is TGTGCCAGCAGCTTAGTCGGGGGGTCGCTTGGTACGCAGTATTTT.

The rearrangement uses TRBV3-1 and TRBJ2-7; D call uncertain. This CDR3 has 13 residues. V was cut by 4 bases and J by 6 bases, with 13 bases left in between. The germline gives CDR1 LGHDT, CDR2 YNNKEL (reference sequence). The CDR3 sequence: CASSPGATGEQYF. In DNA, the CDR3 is TGTGCCAGCAGCCCCGGAGCTACGGGCGAGCAGTACTTC.

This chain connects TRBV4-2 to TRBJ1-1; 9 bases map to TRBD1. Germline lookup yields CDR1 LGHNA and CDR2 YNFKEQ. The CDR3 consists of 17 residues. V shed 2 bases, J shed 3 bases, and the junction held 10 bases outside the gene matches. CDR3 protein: CASSQKGQGEGYTEAFF. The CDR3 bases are TGTGCCAGCAGCCAAAAGGGACAGGGAGAAGGGTACACTGAAGCTTTCTTT.

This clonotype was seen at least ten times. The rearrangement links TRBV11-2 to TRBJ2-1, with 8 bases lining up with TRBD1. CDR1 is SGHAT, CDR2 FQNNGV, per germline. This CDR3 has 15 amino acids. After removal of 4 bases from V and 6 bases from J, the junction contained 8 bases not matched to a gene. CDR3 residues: CASSSGQAVSNEQFF. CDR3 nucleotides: TGTGCCAGCAGCTCGGGACAGGCCGTGAGCAATGAGCAGTTCTTC. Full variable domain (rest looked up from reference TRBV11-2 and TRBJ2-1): EAGVAQSPRYKIIEKRQSVAFWCNPISGHATLYWYQQILGQGPKLLIQFQNNGVVDDSQLPKDRFSAERLKGVDSTLKIQPAKLEDSAVYLCASSSGQAVSNEQFFGPGTRLTVL.

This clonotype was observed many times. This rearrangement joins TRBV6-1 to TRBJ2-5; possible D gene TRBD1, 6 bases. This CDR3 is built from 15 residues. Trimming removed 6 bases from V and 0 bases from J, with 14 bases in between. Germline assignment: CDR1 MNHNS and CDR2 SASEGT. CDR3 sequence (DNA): TGTGCCAGCAGCAGGGGAAACCCGTACCAAGAGACCCAGTACTTC. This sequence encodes CASSRGNPYQETQYF.

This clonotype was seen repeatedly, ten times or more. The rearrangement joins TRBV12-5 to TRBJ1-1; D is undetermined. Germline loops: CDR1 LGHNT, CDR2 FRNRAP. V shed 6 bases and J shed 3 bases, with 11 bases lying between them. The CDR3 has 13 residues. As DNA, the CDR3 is TGTGCTAGTGGACTCGCGCGGGACACTGAAGCTTTCTTT. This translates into CASGLARDTEAFF.

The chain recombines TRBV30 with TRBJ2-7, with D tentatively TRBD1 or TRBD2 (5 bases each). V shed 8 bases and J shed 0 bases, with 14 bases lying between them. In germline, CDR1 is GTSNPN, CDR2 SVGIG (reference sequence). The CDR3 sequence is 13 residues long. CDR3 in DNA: TGTGCCGGACGGGGACCGATCTCCTACGAGCAGTACTTC. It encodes CAGRGPISYEQYF.

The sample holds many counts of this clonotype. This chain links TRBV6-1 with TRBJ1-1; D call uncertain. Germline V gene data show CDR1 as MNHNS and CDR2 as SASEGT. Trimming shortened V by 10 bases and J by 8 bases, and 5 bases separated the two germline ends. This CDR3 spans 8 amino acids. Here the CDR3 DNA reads TGTGCCACCAGAGAAGCTTTCTTT. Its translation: CATREAFF.

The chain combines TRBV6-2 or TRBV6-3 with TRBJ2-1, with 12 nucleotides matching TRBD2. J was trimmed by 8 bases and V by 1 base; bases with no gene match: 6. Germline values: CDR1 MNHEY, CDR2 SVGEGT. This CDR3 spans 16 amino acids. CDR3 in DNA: TGTGCCAGCAGTTACTTGACTAGCGGGGGCCGCGATGAGCAGTTCTTC. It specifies CASSYLTSGGRDEQFF.

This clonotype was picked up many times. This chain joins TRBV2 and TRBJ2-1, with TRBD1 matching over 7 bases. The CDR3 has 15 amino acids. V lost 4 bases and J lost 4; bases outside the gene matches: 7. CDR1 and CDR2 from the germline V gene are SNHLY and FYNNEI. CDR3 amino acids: CASSGFGTAYNEQFF. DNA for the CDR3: TGTGCCAGCAGTGGGTTCGGGACAGCTTACAATGAGCAGTTCTTC.

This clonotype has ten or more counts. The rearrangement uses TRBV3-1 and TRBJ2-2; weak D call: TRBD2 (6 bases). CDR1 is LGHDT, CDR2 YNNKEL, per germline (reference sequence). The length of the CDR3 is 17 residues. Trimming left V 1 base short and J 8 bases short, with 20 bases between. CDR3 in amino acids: CASSQVSGRHLGGELFF. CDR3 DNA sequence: TGTGCCAGCAGCCAAGTTTCCGGGAGACACCTTGGGGGGGAGCTGTTTTTT.

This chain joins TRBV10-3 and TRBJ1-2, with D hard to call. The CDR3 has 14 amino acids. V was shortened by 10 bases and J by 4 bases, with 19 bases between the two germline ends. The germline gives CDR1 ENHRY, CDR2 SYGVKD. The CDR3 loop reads CATPRSKEAYGYTF. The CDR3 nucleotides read TGTGCCACCCCCCGGTCGAAAGAAGCCTATGGCTACACCTTC.

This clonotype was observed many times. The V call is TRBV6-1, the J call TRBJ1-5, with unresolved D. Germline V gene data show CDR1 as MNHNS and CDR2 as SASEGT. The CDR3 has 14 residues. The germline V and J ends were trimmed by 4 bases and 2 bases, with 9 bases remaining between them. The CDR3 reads CASSGKGGNQPQHF. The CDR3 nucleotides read TGTGCCAGCAGTGGGAAGGGCGGCAATCAGCCCCAGCATTTT.

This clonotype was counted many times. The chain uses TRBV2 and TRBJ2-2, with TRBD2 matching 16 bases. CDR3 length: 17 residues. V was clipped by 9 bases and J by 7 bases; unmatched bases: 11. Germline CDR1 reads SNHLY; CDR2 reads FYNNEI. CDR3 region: CASTSGLAGGPIGELFF. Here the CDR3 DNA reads TGTGCCAGTACATCGGGACTAGCGGGGGGGCCTATCGGGGAGCTGTTTTTT.

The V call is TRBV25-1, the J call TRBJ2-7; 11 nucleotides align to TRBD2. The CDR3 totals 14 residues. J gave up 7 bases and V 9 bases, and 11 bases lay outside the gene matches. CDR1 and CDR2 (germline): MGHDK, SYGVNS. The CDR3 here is CASSPGLAAREQYF. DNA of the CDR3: TGTGCCAGTAGTCCGGGACTAGCGGCAAGGGAGCAGTACTTC.

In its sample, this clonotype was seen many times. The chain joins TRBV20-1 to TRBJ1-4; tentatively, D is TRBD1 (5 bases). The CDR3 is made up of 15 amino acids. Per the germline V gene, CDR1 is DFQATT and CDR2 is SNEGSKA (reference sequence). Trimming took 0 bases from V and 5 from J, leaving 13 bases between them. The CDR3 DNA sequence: TGCAGTGCTAGAGAGGGGGGAAACGGCAATGAAAAACTGTTTTTT. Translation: CSAREGGNGNEKLFF.

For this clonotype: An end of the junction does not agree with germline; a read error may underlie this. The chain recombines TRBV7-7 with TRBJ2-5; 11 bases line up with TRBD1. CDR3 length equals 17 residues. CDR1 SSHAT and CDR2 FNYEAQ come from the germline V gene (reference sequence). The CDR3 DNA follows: TGTGCTAGCAGCTTGGGACAGGGGGTTTCTCGCGGAGAGACCCAGTACTTC. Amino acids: CASSLGQGVSRGETQYF.